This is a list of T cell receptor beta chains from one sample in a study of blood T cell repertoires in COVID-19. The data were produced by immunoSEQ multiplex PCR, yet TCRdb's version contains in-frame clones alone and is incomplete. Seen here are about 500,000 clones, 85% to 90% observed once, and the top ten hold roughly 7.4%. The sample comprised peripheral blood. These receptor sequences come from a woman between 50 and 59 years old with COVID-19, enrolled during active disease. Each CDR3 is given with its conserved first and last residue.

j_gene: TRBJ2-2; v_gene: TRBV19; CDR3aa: CASTRDRDTGELFF
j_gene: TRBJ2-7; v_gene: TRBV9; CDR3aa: CASSATGGSYEQYF
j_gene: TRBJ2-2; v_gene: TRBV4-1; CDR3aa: CASSQDLIGELFF
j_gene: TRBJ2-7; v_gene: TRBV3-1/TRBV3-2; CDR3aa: CASSPSTGYEQYF
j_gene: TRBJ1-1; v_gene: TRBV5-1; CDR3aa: CASSSYTQGAGTEAFF
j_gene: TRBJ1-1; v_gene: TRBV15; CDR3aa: CATSSGYGEAFF
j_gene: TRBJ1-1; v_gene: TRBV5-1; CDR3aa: CASSSAVEGTEAFF
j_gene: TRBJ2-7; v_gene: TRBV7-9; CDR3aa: CASSPGLGSYSSYEQYF
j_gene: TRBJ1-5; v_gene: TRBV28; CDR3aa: CASSRGQGYSNQPQHF
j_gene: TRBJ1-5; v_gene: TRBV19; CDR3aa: CASSIRGPLRPQHF
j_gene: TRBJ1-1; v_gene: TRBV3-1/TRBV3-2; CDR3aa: CASSQDLGSSNTEAFF
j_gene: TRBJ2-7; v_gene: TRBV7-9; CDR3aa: CASSLDGWGQNLIWNEQYF
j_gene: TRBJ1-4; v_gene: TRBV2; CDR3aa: CASSLRGDGKEKLFF
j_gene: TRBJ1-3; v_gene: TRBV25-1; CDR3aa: CASSESFNRRAGNTIYF
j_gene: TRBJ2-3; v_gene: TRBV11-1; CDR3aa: CASSLAPGAGVTDTQYF
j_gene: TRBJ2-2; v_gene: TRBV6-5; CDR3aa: CASRLNRDNGELFF
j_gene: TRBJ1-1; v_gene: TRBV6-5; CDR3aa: CASSPFGNTEAFF
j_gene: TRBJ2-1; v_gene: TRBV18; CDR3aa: CASSPGTSGDNEQFF
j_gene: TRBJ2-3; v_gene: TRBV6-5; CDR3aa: CASSSRGGTDTQYF
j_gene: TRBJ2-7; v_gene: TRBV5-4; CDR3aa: CASSFTGGSNEQYF
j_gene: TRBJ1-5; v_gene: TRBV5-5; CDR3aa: CASSSQGFGNQPQHF
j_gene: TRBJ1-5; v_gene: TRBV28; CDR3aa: CASSLWAGLNQPQHF
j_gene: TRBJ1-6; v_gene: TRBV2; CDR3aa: CASSSTGNLNSPLHF
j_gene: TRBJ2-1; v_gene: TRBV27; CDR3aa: CASSGAFGRGANEQFF
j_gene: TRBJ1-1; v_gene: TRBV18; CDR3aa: CASSPPTPYTEAFF
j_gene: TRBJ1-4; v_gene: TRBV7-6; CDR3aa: CASSLRRGYTNEKLFF
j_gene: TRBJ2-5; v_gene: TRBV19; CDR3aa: CASSIVPGQGKETQYF
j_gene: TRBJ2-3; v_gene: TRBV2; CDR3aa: CASSPLLAASDTQYF
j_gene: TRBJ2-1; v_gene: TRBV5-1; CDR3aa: CASSSFPGDIAGAHYNEQFF
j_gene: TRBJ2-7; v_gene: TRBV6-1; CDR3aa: CAIKRGPDPYEQYF
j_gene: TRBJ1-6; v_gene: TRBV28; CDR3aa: CASSSWGENSPLHF
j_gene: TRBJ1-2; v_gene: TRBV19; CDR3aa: CASSIDLTANYGYTF
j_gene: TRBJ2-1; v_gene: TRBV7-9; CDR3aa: CASSRAGTAYNEQFF
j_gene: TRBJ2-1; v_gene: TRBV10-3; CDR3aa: CAISKDMGSYNEQFF
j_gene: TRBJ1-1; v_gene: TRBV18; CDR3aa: CASSHGSSEDTEAFF
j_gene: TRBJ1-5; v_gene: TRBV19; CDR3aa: CASSYVGRRGQPQHF
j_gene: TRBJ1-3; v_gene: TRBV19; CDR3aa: CASRPGNSGNTIYF
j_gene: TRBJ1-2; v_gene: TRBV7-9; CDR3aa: CASTIPTGYGYTF
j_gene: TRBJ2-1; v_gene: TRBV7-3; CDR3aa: CASSMLAGEIYNEQFF
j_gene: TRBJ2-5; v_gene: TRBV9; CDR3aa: CASSVATGWETQYF
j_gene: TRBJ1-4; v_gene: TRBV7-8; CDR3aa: CASRQSGVPEKLFF
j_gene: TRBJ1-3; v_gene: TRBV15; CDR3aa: CATSRDREENTIYF
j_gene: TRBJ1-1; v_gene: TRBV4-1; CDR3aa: CASSQVDGTEAEAFF
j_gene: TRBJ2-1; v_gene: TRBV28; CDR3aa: CASRMIGGSYNEQFF
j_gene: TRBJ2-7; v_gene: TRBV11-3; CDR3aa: CASSLGGTAPYEQYF
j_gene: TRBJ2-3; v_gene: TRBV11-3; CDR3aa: CASSSGAATDTQYF
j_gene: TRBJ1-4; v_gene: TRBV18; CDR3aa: CASSLSATNEKLFF
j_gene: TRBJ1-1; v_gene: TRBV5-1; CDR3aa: CASSLLGESTEAFF
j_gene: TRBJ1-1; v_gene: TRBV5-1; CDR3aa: CASSLVRNTEAFF
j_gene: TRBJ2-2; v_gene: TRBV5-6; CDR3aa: CASSLPSGNTGELFF
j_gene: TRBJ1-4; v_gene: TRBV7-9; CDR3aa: CASSLAPTGPGGEKLFF
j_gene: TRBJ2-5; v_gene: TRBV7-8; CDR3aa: CASSSPGQIQETQYF